The rows below give T cell receptor beta chains drawn from one sample of a study of graft-versus-host responses after intestinal transplantation. These receptors have no identified antigens. Data came from immunoSEQ multiplex PCR; TCRdb stores just in-frame clones and leaves some out. Of roughly 90,000 clones in the sample, approximately 90% were seen once. The input for sequencing was unstimulated CD4+ T cells sorted from spleen or lymph node cells, taken before transplant. The receptor source for this set is a human donor who was the organ donor for an intestinal transplant. Each CDR3 is given with its conserved first and last residue. A D gene is named only where the DNA matches it firmly. The size field is filled for only some rows; it gives once, few, many or a size class.

>TRBV27|.|.|TRBJ1-2
TGTGCCAGCAGTATGTTCTCTAACTATGGCTACACCTTC
CASSMFSNYGYTF
>TRBV10-2|.|TRBD1|TRBJ1-2
TGCGCCAGCAGACCGGGACAGGAGCTTTCTGGCTACACCTTC
CASRPGQELSGYTF
>TRBV7-2|once|.|TRBJ1-1
TGTGCCAGCAGCACGCACAGGCGACTGAACACTGAAGCTTTCTTT
CASSTHRRLNTEAFF
>TRBV12-5|.|.|TRBJ2-5
TGTGCTAGTGCCCACGGGGCGGCAGGGGGGGAGACCCAGTACTTC
CASAHGAAGGETQYF
>TRBV7-6|.|.|TRBJ2-1
TGTGCCAGCAGCCCGAGATTTGACAATGAGCAGTTCTTC
CASSPRFDNEQFF
>TRBV6-5|.|.|TRBJ1-5
TGTGCCAGCCAGGGGACCGTGGGCAATCAGCCCCAGCATTTT
CASQGTVGNQPQHF
>TRBV29-1|.|TRBD1|TRBJ2-5
TGCAGCGGGGGACAGGTCGAGGAGACCCAGTACTTC
CSGGQVEETQYF
>TRBV9|.|TRBD2|TRBJ2-3
TGTGCCAGCAGCCGGGTAGCGGGAGACACAGATACGCAGTATTTT
CASSRVAGDTDTQYF
>TRBV5-1|.|.|TRBJ1-3
TGCGCCAGCAAATTTGCGGGGGGAGAAACTGGAAACACCATATATTTT
CASKFAGGETGNTIYF
>TRBV29-1|.|TRBD2|TRBJ2-4
TGCAGCGTTGTCAGACTAGCGGGAGAACGGGACATTCAGTACTTC
CSVVRLAGERDIQYF
>TRBV29-1|.|TRBD2|TRBJ2-1
TGCAGCGTTGACGCTAGCGGGATTTACAATGAGCAGTTCTTC
CSVDASGIYNEQFF
>TRBV5-1|.|TRBD1|TRBJ1-1
TGCGCCAGCAGCTTGTATTCACCGGGACAGGGAAAAATCACTGAAGCTTTCTTT
CASSLYSPGQGKITEAFF
>TRBV2|.|.|TRBJ1-5
TGTGCCAGCAGTGAACGAAGCGGCGGGGTCCTCAATCAGCCCCAGCATTTT
CASSERSGGVLNQPQHF
>TRBV4-2|.|.|TRBJ2-5
TGTGCCAGCAGCCAAGTCTTTGGTAGCGCAGAGACCCAGTACTTC
CASSQVFGSAETQYF
>TRBV6-1|.|.|TRBJ2-2
TGTGCCAGCAGTCGAAGGCGGGACGACACCGGGGAGCTGTTTTTT
CASSRRRDDTGELFF
>TRBV18|.|TRBD1|TRBJ2-4
TGTGCCAGCTCAGGAACAGGGGGCGCTTCCCAAAACATTCAGTACTTC
CASSGTGGASQNIQYF
>TRBV7-8|.|.|TRBJ2-3
TGTGCCAGCAGCCGTGGAGGTACCGATACGCAGTATTTT
CASSRGGTDTQYF
>TRBV18|.|TRBD2|TRBJ2-3
TGTGCCAGCTCATCGCCGGGACTAGCGGGAGCAGATACGCAGTATTTT
CASSSPGLAGADTQYF
>TRBV9|once|TRBD1|TRBJ1-5
TGTGCCAGCAGCGTAGGTCCCGGACAGGCGAATCAGCCCCAGCATTTT
CASSVGPGQANQPQHF
>TRBV11-2|.|.|TRBJ2-5
TGTGCCAGCAGCTGGGGGGGCATGAAGGAGACCCAGTACTTC
CASSWGGMKETQYF
>TRBV2|.|.|TRBJ1-2
TGTGCCAGCAGTGATCCGAGAGGGCAGGGGAACTATGGCTACACCTTC
CASSDPRGQGNYGYTF
>TRBV19|.|.|TRBJ2-5
TGTGCCAGTAGTATGGGATGGGGGGGGCTACTAGGGTTGGAGACCCAGTACTTC
CASSMGWGGLLGLETQYF
>TRBV5-6|.|TRBD2|TRBJ2-7
TGTGCCACCAGACGCAGGGGCGGCGGGAGGGGATACGAGCAGTACTTC
CATRRRGGGRGYEQYF